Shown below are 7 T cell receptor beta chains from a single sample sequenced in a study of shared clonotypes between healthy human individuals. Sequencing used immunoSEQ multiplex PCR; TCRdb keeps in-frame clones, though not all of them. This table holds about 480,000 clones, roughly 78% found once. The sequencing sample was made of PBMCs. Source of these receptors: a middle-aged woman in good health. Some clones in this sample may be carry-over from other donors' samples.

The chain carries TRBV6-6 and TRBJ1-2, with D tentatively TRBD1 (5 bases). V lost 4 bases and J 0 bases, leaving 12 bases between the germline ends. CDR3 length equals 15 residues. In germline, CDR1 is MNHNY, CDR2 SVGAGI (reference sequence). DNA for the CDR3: TGTGCCAGCAGTTCCCCGGGACGGACTAACTATGGCTACACCTTC. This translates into CASSSPGRTNYGYTF.

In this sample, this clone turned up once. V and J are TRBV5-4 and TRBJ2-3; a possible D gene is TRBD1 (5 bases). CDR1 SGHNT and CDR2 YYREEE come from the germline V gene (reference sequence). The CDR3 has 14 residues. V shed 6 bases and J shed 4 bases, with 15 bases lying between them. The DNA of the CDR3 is TGTGCCAGCAATTGGGGTCTGGGGCCAGATACGCAGTATTTT. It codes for CASNWGLGPDTQYF.

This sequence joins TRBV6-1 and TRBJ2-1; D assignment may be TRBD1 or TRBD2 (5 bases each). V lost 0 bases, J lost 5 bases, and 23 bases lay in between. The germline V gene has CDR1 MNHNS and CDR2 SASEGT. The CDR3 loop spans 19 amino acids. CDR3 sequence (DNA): TGTGCCAGCAGTGAAGCAGGGGTCCCGCCAGCGGAGCCAGACAATGAGCAGTTCTTC. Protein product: CASSEAGVPPAEPDNEQFF.

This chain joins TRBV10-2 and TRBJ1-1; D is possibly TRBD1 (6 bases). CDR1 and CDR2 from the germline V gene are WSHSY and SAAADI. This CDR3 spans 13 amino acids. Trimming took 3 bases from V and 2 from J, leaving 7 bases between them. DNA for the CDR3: TGCGCCAGCAGTGAAGGGGGTAACACTGAAGCTTTCTTT. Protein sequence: CASSEGGNTEAFF.

The CDR3 DNA reads TGTGCCAGTAGTATAGGGACCGGGACAGCTAGCACAGATACGCAGTATTTT. Translating it yields CASSIGTGTASTDTQYF. This rearrangement joins TRBV19 to TRBJ2-3, with 7 positions matching TRBD1. From germline, CDR1 is LNHDA and CDR2 SQIVND (reference sequence). Trimming at V came to 1 base and at J to 0 bases, leaving 7 bases not matched to a gene. The CDR3 consists of 17 residues.

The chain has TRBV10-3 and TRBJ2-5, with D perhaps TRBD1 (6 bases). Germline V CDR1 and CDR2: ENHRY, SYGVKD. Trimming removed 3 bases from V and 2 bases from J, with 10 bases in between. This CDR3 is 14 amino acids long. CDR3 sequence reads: CAISDFRGQETQYF. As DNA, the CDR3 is TGTGCCATCAGTGATTTCAGGGGTCAAGAGACCCAGTACTTC.

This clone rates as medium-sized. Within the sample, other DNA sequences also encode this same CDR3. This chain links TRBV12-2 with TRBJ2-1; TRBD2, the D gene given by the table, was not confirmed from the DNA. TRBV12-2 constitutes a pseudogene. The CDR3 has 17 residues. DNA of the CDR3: TGTGCAAGTCGCTTAGGGGCCCTAGCGGGAGGGAGCGATGAGCAGTTCTTC. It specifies CASRLGALAGGSDEQFF.